The 17 T cell receptor beta chains given below trace back to one sample, sequenced in a study of human T cells and chemical hapten exposure. TCRdb processed the RACE reads anew with MiXCR; each CDR3 protein has one entry. The sample carries around 380,000 distinct CDR3 sequences, 4% to 5.5% recorded once. Time point denoted: patch test 1, 2 weeks after DPC sensitization. Treatment indicated: therapeutic diphenylcyclopropenone sensitization with weekly scalp DPC. The sample was whole blood, taken in connection with sensitization to the hapten diphenylcyclopropenone (DPC). All receptors derive from a woman aged 45 to 65 with alopecia areata. Some clones in this sample may be carry-over from other donors' samples.

The chain recombines TRBV20-1 with TRBJ1-5; TRBD1 is a possible D gene (5 bases). The germline V and J ends were trimmed by 1 base and 14 bases, with 15 bases remaining between them. Germline CDR1 reads DFQATT; CDR2 reads SNEGSKA (reference sequence). This CDR3 region has 12 residues. CDR3 sequence reads: CSARGGDRPKHF. CDR3 sequence (DNA): TGCAGTGCTAGAGGCGGTGACAGACCCAAGCATTTT.

This clonotype was counted at least ten times. The rearrangement links TRBV12-3 or TRBV12-4 to TRBJ2-3; TRBD2 agrees at 11 bases. The CDR3 spans 18 residues. J gave up 0 bases and V 3 bases, and 8 bases lay outside the gene matches. Here the CDR3 DNA reads TGTGCCAGCAGTTTTCCGCTAGCGGGGGGCCGAAGCACAGATACGCAGTATTTT. The encoded protein is CASSFPLAGGRSTDTQYF.

The chain employs TRBV7-8 and TRBJ2-3; D uncertain. Germline assignment: CDR1 SGHVS and CDR2 FQNEAQ. V was trimmed by 4 bases and J by 4 bases, leaving 12 bases between them. The CDR3 runs to 14 residues. CDR3 amino acids: CASSSRIRPDTQYF. CDR3 nucleotides: TGTGCCAGCAGCTCAAGGATTAGGCCAGATACGCAGTATTTT. Variable domain in full (rest from reference TRBV7-8 and TRBJ2-3): GAGVSQSPRYKVAKRGQDVALRCDPISGHVSLFWYQQALGQGPEFLTYFQNEAQLDKSGLPSDRFFAERPEGSVSTLKIQRTQQEDSAVYLCASSSRIRPDTQYFGPGTRLTVL.

This clonotype was recorded a few times. The J gene is TRBJ2-3, the V gene TRBV6-2 or TRBV6-3; no reliable D call. The CDR3 consists of 12 residues. Deletions cut 2 bases from V and 6 bases from J, with 6 bases between. Germline V gene data show CDR1 as MNHEY and CDR2 as SVGEGT. CDR3 loop: CASSYQMDTQYF. Here the CDR3 DNA reads TGTGCCAGCAGTTACCAAATGGATACGCAGTATTTT.

This chain uses TRBV12-3 or TRBV12-4 with TRBJ2-3; TRBD2 might be the D (5 bases). The CDR3 is 15 residues long. Trimming removed 8 bases at V and 0 bases at J, with 15 bases between. The CDR3 protein is CASRFAGTSTDTQYF. As DNA, the CDR3 is TGTGCCAGCCGCTTCGCGGGCACTAGCACAGATACGCAGTATTTT.

This rearrangement joins TRBV12-1 to TRBJ2-3; the table's D call of TRBD1 was not tested on the DNA. TRBV12-1 is noted as a pseudogene. This CDR3 spans 15 amino acids. The CDR3 DNA sequence: TGTGCCCCCCGGGGGCACGACGGGAGCACAGATACGCAGTATTTT. It specifies CAPRGHDGSTDTQYF.

This clonotype was seen only once. A much larger clonotype is one base distant, so this may be a read error. V is TRBV12-3 or TRBV12-4 and J is TRBJ1-2, with unresolved D. The CDR3 consists of 14 residues. The germline V and J ends were trimmed by 11 bases and 6 bases, with 22 bases remaining between them. The chain's CDR3 is CACGVGGRFDGYTF. CDR3 DNA sequence: TGTGCCTGCGGCGTCGGAGGGAGGTTCGATGGCTACACCTTC.

This clonotype was seen at least ten times. The V and J genes are TRBV9 and TRBJ2-5, with TRBD2 matching over 14 bases. Germline V CDR1 and CDR2: SGDLS, YYNGEE. CDR3 length equals 19 residues. V trimming: 3 bases; J trimming: 4 bases; junction bases outside the gene matches: 14. The chain's CDR3 is CASSGEGLAGEEAGETQYF. CDR3 bases: TGTGCCAGCAGCGGGGAGGGACTAGCGGGAGAAGAGGCGGGAGAGACCCAGTACTTC. Looking up the rest from reference TRBV9 and TRBJ2-5 gives the full variable domain: DSGVTQTPKHLITATGQRVTLRCSPRSGDLSVYWYQQSLDQGLQFLIQYYNGEERAKGNILERFSAQQFPDLHSELNLSSLELGDSALYFCASSGEGLAGEEAGETQYFGPGTRLLVL.

This clonotype was observed at least ten times. This chain connects TRBV7-9 to TRBJ2-3; maybe TRBD2 (5 bases). The V end was cut by 6 bases, the J end by 5 bases, with 9 bases between. The CDR3 covers 12 residues. Per the germline V gene, CDR1 is SEHNR and CDR2 is FQNEAQ (reference sequence). CDR3 coding DNA: TGTGCCAGCAGTTACGCGGGAGATACGCAGTATTTT. This codes for CASSYAGDTQYF.

In this sample, this clonotype turned up many times. The chain couples TRBV20-1 to TRBJ1-6; D remains unclear. This CDR3 is built from 12 residues. Germline-derived CDR1 and CDR2 are DFQATT and SNEGSKA (reference sequence). Trimming took 7 bases from V and 7 from J, leaving 11 bases between them. CDR3 nucleotide sequence: TGCAGTGGAAGAGGGTTGAATTCACCCCTCCACTTT. Protein sequence: CSGRGLNSPLHF.

This clonotype was detected ten times or more. The J gene is TRBJ2-5, the V gene TRBV20-1, with 8 nucleotides matching TRBD1. The CDR3 runs 14 residues. CDR1 DFQATT and CDR2 SNEGSKA come from the germline V gene (reference sequence). Trimming at V came to 6 bases and at J to 5 bases, leaving 11 bases not matched to a gene. The CDR3 region has the DNA TGCAGTGCGTCTGCGGTAGCAGGGGGCGAGACCCAGTACTTC. Translating it yields CSASAVAGGETQYF.

This clonotype was counted at least ten times. The rearrangement joins TRBV4-1 to TRBJ2-2; 9 nucleotides agree with TRBD1. V lost 4 bases, J lost 4 bases, and 7 bases stayed unmatched. Germline lookup yields CDR1 MGHRA and CDR2 YSYEKL. The CDR3 covers 16 residues. The CDR3 DNA sequence: TGCGCCAGCAGCCTTTGGACAGGGGACTTCACCGGGGAGCTGTTTTTT. Translated, it gives CASSLWTGDFTGELFF.

This clonotype was recorded at least ten times. The V and J genes are TRBV3-1 and TRBJ1-3; the D is unclear. The V gene's germline CDR1 is LGHDT and CDR2 YNNKEL (reference sequence). This CDR3 has 15 amino acids. Trimming left V 4 bases short and J 0 bases short, with 10 bases between. The CDR3 region is CASSPLVSSGNTIYF. CDR3 in DNA: TGTGCCAGCAGCCCCCTGGTGTCCTCTGGAAACACCATATATTTT.

This clonotype was found a few times. This chain connects TRBV5-1 to TRBJ2-7; 13 bases match TRBD2. The ends lost 0 bases at V and 6 bases at J; junction bases unmatched: 3. The CDR3 has 15 amino acids. Germline CDR1 and CDR2: SGHRS and YFSETQ. The CDR3 sequence: CASSLDGLAGAEQYF. The CDR3 DNA reads as TGCGCCAGCAGCTTGGATGGACTAGCGGGAGCCGAGCAGTACTTC.

The rearrangement links TRBV6-1 to TRBJ1-3; D not certain. This CDR3 has 14 residues. Germline-derived CDR1 and CDR2 are MNHNS and SASEGT. The germline V and J ends were trimmed by 3 bases and 0 bases, with 6 bases remaining between them. This CDR3 is CASSELNSGNTIYF. In DNA, the CDR3 is TGTGCCAGCAGTGAGCTCAACTCTGGAAACACCATATATTTT.

This clonotype was counted only a few times. The chain recombines TRBV12-3 or TRBV12-4 with TRBJ2-1; 7 positions match TRBD2. The CDR3 covers 15 residues. Trimming took 4 bases from V and 10 from J; bases not matched to a gene: 13. The CDR3 DNA follows: TGTGCCAGCAGTTCCGGGGGGTTCAAGAGCTGGGAGCAGTTCTTC. It translates to CASSSGGFKSWEQFF.

This clonotype appeared many times. This rearrangement joins TRBV4-3 to TRBJ1-5; tentatively, D is TRBD1 (5 bases). V was pared by 1 base and J by 1 base, with 8 bases between. The CDR3 spans 15 residues. Germline CDR1 LGHNA, CDR2 YSLEER. CDR3 DNA: TGCGCCAGCAGCCAAGCCTGGGACAGCAATCAGCCCCAGCATTTT. This codes for CASSQAWDSNQPQHF.